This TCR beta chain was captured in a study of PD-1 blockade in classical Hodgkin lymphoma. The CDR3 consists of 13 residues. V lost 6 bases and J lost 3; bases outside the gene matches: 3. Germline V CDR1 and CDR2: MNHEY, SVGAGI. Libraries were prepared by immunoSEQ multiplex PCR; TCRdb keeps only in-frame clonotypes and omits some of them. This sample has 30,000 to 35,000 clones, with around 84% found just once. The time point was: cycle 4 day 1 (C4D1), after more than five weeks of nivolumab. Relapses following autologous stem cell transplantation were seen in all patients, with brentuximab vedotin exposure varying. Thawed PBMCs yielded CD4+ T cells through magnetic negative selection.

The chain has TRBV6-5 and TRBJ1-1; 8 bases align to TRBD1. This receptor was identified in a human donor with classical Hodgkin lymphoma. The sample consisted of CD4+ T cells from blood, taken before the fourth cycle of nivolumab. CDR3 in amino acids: CASSKDRDTEAFF. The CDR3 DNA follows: TGTGCCAGCAGCAAGGACAGGGACACTGAAGCTTTCTTT.